The present entry profiles one TCR beta chain with its context. V dropped 2 bases and J dropped 4 bases, with 17 bases sitting between them. The CDR3 contains 16 residues. CDR1 is ENHRY and CDR2 is SYGVKD in the germline V gene. These data originate in a study of cytomegalovirus exposure and HLA in healthy donors. PCR primers comprised 60 Vbeta and 13 Jbeta primers. Some clones are missing from TCRdb's copy, which holds only in-frame ones; the method was immunoSEQ multiplex PCR. This sample has over 65,000 clones; roughly three quarters occur once, and the top ten carry roughly 14%. This clonotype was obtained from a woman aged 40 to 50 in good health and CMV-seropositive. The gene calls are TRBV10-3 and TRBJ1-2, with D possibly TRBD1 on 6 matching bases. The specimen was PBMCs. CDR3 protein: CAISEPVIQGSYGYTF. CDR3 nucleotides: TGTGCCATCAGTGAGCCGGTCATACAGGGAAGCTATGGCTACACCTTC.